One sample yielded the 5 T cell receptor beta chains listed below, sequenced in a study of shared clonotypes between healthy human individuals. Generated by immunoSEQ multiplex PCR, the TCRdb table keeps only in-frame clones and is missing some. The repertoire holds 2 million to 3 million clones, with roughly nine tenths as singletons. Sequencing used naive CD4+ T cells sorted from blood. The subset denotes: CD45RA+ positively selected. The receptors were sampled from a man between 18 and 29 years old in good health.

The chain recombines TRBV2 with TRBJ1-2, with D possibly TRBD1 on 6 matching bases. This CDR3 is built from 14 residues. Trimming removed 3 bases at V and 5 bases at J, with 13 bases between. Germline lookup yields CDR1 SNHLY and CDR2 FYNNEI. CDR3 protein: CASSEAGRGYGYTF. CDR3 nucleotide sequence: TGTGCCAGCAGTGAGGCAGGGAGGGGGTATGGCTACACCTTC.

J is TRBJ2-1 and V is TRBV5-6, with TRBD1 matching over 10 bases. V lost 6 bases and J lost 5; bases outside the gene matches: 17. There are 18 residues in the CDR3. The germline CDR1 and CDR2 sequences are SGHDT and YYEEEE. CDR3 amino acids: CASIIWGKGQGIHNEQFF. CDR3 nucleotide sequence: TGTGCCAGCATCATATGGGGGAAGGGACAGGGGATCCACAATGAGCAGTTCTTC.

Of note for this clone: Other nucleotide sequences from this sample produce the same CDR3. The chain recombines TRBV7-9 with TRBJ1-4, with D hard to call. Looked up from germline, CDR1 is SEHNR and CDR2 is FQNEAQ (reference sequence). V lost 1 base to trimming and J lost 11 bases, with 5 bases between them. The CDR3 length is 11 residues. This chain's CDR3 is CASSLGGKLFF. CDR3 coding DNA: TGTGCCAGCAGCTTAGGTGGGAAACTGTTTTTT.

This clone showed up just once. V usage is TRBV5-4 and J usage is TRBJ2-5, with 9 bases matching TRBD2. V shed 4 bases and J 6 bases; nucleotides not matched to a gene: 4. CDR1 and CDR2 from the germline V gene are SGHNT and YYREEE (reference sequence). The CDR3 is 13 amino acids. The CDR3 spells CASSQGLAKTQYF. The CDR3 nucleotides are TGTGCCAGCAGCCAAGGACTAGCGAAGACCCAGTACTTC.

The rearrangement joins TRBV30 to TRBJ1-6; unclear D gene. In germline, CDR1 is GTSNPN, CDR2 SVGIG (reference sequence). Trimming removed 4 bases from V and 7 bases from J, with 11 bases in between. The CDR3 consists of 13 residues. The CDR3 DNA reads as TGTGCCTGGAAGCCGGCTGGGAATTCACCCCTCCACTTT. Translated, it gives CAWKPAGNSPLHF. The full variable domain, rest sourced from reference TRBV30 and TRBJ1-6, is SQTIHQWPATLVQPVGSPLSLECTVEGTSNPNLYWYRQAAGRGLQLLFYSVGIGQISSEVPQNLSASRPQDRQFILSSKKLLLSDSGFYLCAWKPAGNSPLHFGNGTRLTVT.